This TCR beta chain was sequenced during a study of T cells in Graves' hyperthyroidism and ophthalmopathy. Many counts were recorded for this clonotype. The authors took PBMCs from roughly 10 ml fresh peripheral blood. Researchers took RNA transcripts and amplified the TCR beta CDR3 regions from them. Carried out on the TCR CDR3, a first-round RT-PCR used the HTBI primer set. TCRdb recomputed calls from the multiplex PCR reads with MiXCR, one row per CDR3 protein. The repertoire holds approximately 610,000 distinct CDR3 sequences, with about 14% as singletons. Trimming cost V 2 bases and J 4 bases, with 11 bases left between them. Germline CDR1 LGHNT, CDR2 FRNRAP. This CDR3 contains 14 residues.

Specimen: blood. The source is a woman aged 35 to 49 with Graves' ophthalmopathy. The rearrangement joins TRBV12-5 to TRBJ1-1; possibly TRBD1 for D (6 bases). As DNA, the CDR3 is TGTGCTAGTGGTTTGCATCGGGGGCTCACTGAAGCTTTCTTT. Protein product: CASGLHRGLTEAFF.